Described below is a single T cell receptor beta chain sequence and its context. The data originate from a study of blood T cell repertoires in COVID-19. Study at large: COVID-19 samples from acute and convalescent phases originated in the United States, Italy and Spain. Nucleic acid was either cDNA or gDNA, and it came from T cells, B-cell-depleted T cells, or PBMCs.

Self-reported history from a screening survey and questionnaire set each donor's cohort. Each recovered donor of Cohort 3 presented with two negative PCRs, clearance, or symptom resolution. The CDR3 is 13 residues long. Germline CDR1 and CDR2: SEHNR and FQNEAQ (reference sequence). Trimming stripped 5 bases from V and 5 bases from J, with 12 bases between. Generated by immunoSEQ multiplex PCR, the TCRdb table keeps only in-frame clones and is missing some. The sample lists 300,000 to 400,000 clones, about 87% occurring once. The TCR originated in a man aged 25-45 years who had recovered from COVID-19. V is TRBV7-9 and J is TRBJ1-2, with D possibly TRBD1 on 5 matching bases. Sequenced material: PBMCs or T cells enriched from blood (not recorded which). In DNA form, the CDR3 reads TGTGCCAGCAGCCCGAGCAGGGCGTATGGCTACACCTTC. This codes for CASSPSRAYGYTF.